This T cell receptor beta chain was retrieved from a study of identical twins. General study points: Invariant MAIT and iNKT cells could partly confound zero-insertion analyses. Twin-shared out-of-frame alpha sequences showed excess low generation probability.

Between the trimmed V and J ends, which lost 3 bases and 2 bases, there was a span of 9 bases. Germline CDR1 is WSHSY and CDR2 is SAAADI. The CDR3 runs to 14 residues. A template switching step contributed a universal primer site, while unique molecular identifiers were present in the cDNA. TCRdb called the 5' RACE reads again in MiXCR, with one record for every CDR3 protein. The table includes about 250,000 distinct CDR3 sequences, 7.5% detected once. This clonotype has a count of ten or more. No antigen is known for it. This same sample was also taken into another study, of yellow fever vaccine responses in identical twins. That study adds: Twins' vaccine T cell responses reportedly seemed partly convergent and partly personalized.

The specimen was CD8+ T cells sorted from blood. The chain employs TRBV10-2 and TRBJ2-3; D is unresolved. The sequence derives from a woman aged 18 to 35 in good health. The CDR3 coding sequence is TGCGCCAGCAGTGAAAACCCCTACACAGATACGCAGTATTTT. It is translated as CASSENPYTDTQYF.